This TCR beta chain is drawn from a study of blood T cell repertoires in COVID-19. Overall study: Both acute and convalescent COVID-19 samples were obtained from the United States, Italy and Spain. Nucleic acid was either cDNA or gDNA, and it came from T cells, B-cell-depleted T cells, or PBMCs.

Authors' analysis steps: Reference gene primer amplification in the assay estimated nucleated cell counts. Produced via immunoSEQ multiplex PCR; TCRdb's table is partial and in-frame only. V and J calls and clone size are those listed in that table; D and trimming were worked out from the DNA. The table lists around 260,000 clones, roughly 91% of them singletons. V lost 5 bases to trimming and J lost 5 bases; unmatched junction nucleotides: 2. Germline V gene sequence: CDR1 MNHEY, CDR2 SMNVEV (reference sequence). The CDR3 runs 12 residues. What was sequenced was peripheral blood. This receptor was taken from a young man with acute or convalescent COVID-19. This chain links TRBV27 with TRBJ1-2; 7 bases agree with TRBD1. The CDR3 DNA reads TGTGCCAGCAGTGCCAGGGGGTATGGCTACACCTTC. This translates into CASSARGYGYTF.